Included here is one TCR beta chain sequence, with context. This clonotype was counted a single time. The target of this receptor is not known. Possible read error: a much larger clone is one base away. The data were taken from a study of CD8+CD57+ T cells in acquired aplastic anemia (dated by TCRdb to the late 2010s). A note on the overall study: Extracted DNA from sorted CD4+ and CD8+ cells averaged 3.2 ug, ranging from about 0.17 to 27.4 ug. An average of approximately 10 million reads for CD4+ cells and approximately 11 million reads for CD8+ cells was obtained from healthy donor samples. Paper-wide results and their limitations: Around 27 CD8+ CDR3 sequences were found to be shared between patients and controls, but these sequences appeared to be highly expressed in patients and within the immunodominant clones of the patients. CD8+ Simpson's diversity did not differ significantly between patients and healthy controls (P=0.060).

The CDR3 holds 18 amino acids from the cysteine to the phenylalanine. Of the read, only the CDR3 DNA is kept; its 54 bases are in frame from base 1. CDR1 and CDR2 are read off the germline V gene (reference sequence) as WNHNN and SYGVQD. Genomic DNA served as template for TCR beta VDJ combination and CDR3 sequence profiling. TCR repertoire sequencing was run on an Illumina HiSeq 2000. Turning to the authors' computational methods: TRBV/TRBJ rearrangement plots, CDR3 size and DJ length profiles, and Simpson's diversity index were used to evaluate the repertoires. Whichever DNA sequence was most abundant in the deep sequencing data was defined as the immunodominant clone. CDR3 amino acid sequences were screened for sharing across subjects and compared with published repertoires and the VDJdb database. The public reads were run again by TCRdb, first through fastp at Q25 and then through MiXCR, and only productive beta chains were kept. Merged by CDR3 protein, the rows form single entries marked with the most common genes and DNA. The V and J calls and clone size are TCRdb's, not the authors'. Counted in this sample were some 140,000 distinct CDR3 sequences; around two fifths of them appeared once. The ten largest make up more than 7% of the sample.

In the study, sorted CD4+ and CD8+ blood T cells from patients with severe aplastic anemia and from healthy subjects underwent deep sequencing of TCR repertoires. Ficoll-Paque density gradient centrifugation was used to isolate peripheral blood mononuclear cells. Before DNA was extracted, CD4+ and CD8+ T cells were sorted using either FACS or magnetic beads. The chain is assembled from TRBV10-1 and TRBJ1-6, with the D gene not confidently named. Sequenced sample: sorted CD4+, CD8+, or CD8+CD57+ T cells (not recorded which) from PBMCs. The TCR originated in a human donor in good health, serving as a control. CDR3 loop: CASSYSAIPEPVGSPLHF. Read as DNA, the sequence is TGTGCCAGCAGTTACTCTGCAATCCCAGAACCAGTCGGTTCACCCCTCCACTTT.